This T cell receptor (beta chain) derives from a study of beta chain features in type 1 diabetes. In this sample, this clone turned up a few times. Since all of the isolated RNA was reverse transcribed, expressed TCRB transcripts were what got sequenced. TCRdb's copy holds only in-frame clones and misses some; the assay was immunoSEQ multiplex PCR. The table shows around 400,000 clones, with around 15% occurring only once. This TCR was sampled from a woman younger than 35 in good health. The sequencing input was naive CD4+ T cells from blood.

The CDR3 region has the DNA TGTGCCAGCAGTCCCTCAAGCTTCTACGAGCAGTACTTC. Encoded protein: CASSPSSFYEQYF. The rearrangement uses TRBV27 and TRBJ2-7; D gene uncertain. Germline V gives CDR1 MNHEY, CDR2 SMNVEV (reference sequence). The CDR3 loop spans 13 amino acids. V lost 5 bases and J 3 bases, leaving 11 bases between the germline ends.